The 2 T cell receptor beta chains below come from one sample, sequenced in a study of T cell clusters in autoimmune cytopenias. One tube held mixed TRB-A and TRB-B primer pools for touch-down PCR. TCRdb reprocessed the multiplex PCR reads and stores each CDR3 protein as one record, lacking DNA. This sample's table reports 9,500 to 14,000 distinct CDR3 sequences. Each sample's input was around 250 ng genomic DNA, about 38,000 genome equivalents. The same sample was also used in a study of T cell repertoires in aging, cancer and after chemotherapy.

The material sequenced was peripheral blood. Receptor source: a human donor in good health.

This sequence joins TRBV6-5 and TRBJ1-3. Per the germline V gene, CDR1 is MNHEY and CDR2 is SVGAGI. The CDR3 consists of 14 residues. CDR3 residues: CASRRSLFGNTIYF.

This chain links TRBV12-3 or TRBV12-4 with TRBJ2-1; the TCRdb call, TRBD2, lacks DNA for checking. The CDR3 is 17 amino acids. CDR3 residues: CASSFLPGLAAGNEQFF.